The 20 T cell receptor beta chains in this list originate from one sample, sequenced in a study of glioma-infiltrating T cells after dendritic cell vaccination. Clones were read by immunoSEQ multiplex PCR, and TCRdb kept only the in-frame ones, dropping some. The data contain roughly 83,000 clones, 80% to 90% of them singletons. The sample consisted of blood, taken before dendritic cell vaccination. The receptors stem from a human donor with glioblastoma.

This clone was seen more than once but under ten times. The rearrangement joins TRBV6-5 to TRBJ1-5, with 11 nucleotides matching TRBD1. Germline CDR1 MNHEY, CDR2 SVGAGI. This CDR3 comprises 16 residues. V lost 2 bases and J lost 10; bases outside the gene matches: 10. CDR3 nucleotides: TGTGCCAGCAGTTACGGGGACAGGGGGTCGGGTCTCCCCCAGCATTTT. Translated, it gives CASSYGDRGSGLPQHF.

CDR3 loop: CASSSGLGIQETQYF. The CDR3 nucleotides read TGTGCCAGCAGTTCAGGACTAGGCATTCAAGAGACCCAGTACTTC. The J gene is TRBJ2-5, the V gene TRBV6-5; 7 bases line up with TRBD2. The CDR3 length is 15 residues. In germline, CDR1 is MNHEY, CDR2 SVGAGI. Trimming cost V 4 bases and J 2 bases; bases outside gene matches: 7.

This rearrangement joins TRBV19 to TRBJ2-3, with TRBD2 matching 13 bases. CDR3 length: 16 residues. The J segment lost 3 bases and the V segment lost 7 bases, leaving 7 bases of the junction unmatched. CDR1 and CDR2 (germline): LNHDA, SQIVND (reference sequence). The CDR3 bases are TGTGCCAGTACCTCGACTAGCGGGGGGTCGACAGATACGCAGTATTTT. This gives the protein CASTSTSGGSTDTQYF.

V is TRBV13 and J is TRBJ2-2, with D maybe TRBD2 (6 bases). V lost 7 bases and J 0 bases, leaving 12 bases between the germline ends. This CDR3 comprises 15 residues. Germline CDR1 PRHDT, CDR2 FYEKMQ (reference sequence). CDR3 region: CASNGRLTNTGELFF. The CDR3 DNA sequence: TGTGCCAGCAACGGGAGATTAACGAACACCGGGGAGCTGTTTTTT.

The rearrangement joins TRBV18 to TRBJ1-4, with D hard to call. The CDR3 length is 13 residues. CDR1 is KGHSH, CDR2 LQKENI, per germline. The V gene lost 6 bases and the J gene lost 8 bases, with 13 bases spanning the gap. The CDR3 here is CASSRSEGEKLFF. The DNA of the CDR3 is TGTGCCAGCTCCCGGTCAGAGGGAGAAAAACTGTTTTTT.

The rearrangement links TRBV27 to TRBJ1-1; unclear D gene. The V and J ends lost 6 bases and 0 bases respectively, with 23 bases between them. Germline V gene data show CDR1 as MNHEY and CDR2 as SMNVEV (reference sequence). The length of the CDR3 is 18 residues. The CDR3 here is CASRSVVTPGRMNTEAFF. CDR3 DNA sequence: TGTGCCAGCAGAAGTGTTGTGACACCGGGGAGGATGAACACTGAAGCTTTCTTT.

The chain recombines TRBV13 with TRBJ2-5; no reliable D call. The J call may be incorrect, as the DNA end agrees better with TRBJ2-7. There are 13 residues in the CDR3. Germline CDR1 reads PRHDT; CDR2 reads FYEKMQ (reference sequence). CDR3 sequence (DNA): TGTGCCAGCAGCTTACCGAGCTCCTACGAGCAGTACTTC. This codes for CASSLPSSYEQYF.

Only a few counts were recorded for this clone. The genes are TRBV19 and TRBJ1-1, with a weak D call TRBD1 (6 bases). Trimming left V 3 bases short and J 10 bases short, with 15 bases between. The CDR3 is 13 amino acids. Germline V CDR1 and CDR2: LNHDA, SQIVND (reference sequence). The CDR3 region has the DNA TGTGCCAGTAGTATCTCAGGTGGACAGCGAGCTTTCTTT. Its translation: CASSISGGQRAFF.

The chain is built from TRBV28 and TRBJ2-7; 8 bases are a match to TRBD2. With 7 bases clipped from V and 7 bases from J, the junction kept 9 bases outside the gene matches. The CDR3 runs to 13 residues. Germline assignment: CDR1 MDHEN and CDR2 SYDVKM. This CDR3 is CASIELGGREQYF. CDR3 coding DNA: TGTGCCAGCATCGAACTGGGCGGGAGGGAGCAGTACTTC.

J is TRBJ1-1 and V is TRBV9, with D perhaps matching TRBD1 (5 bases). Looked up from germline, CDR1 is SGDLS and CDR2 is YYNGEE. V was pared by 2 bases and J by 5 bases, with 13 bases between. There are 14 residues in the CDR3. The CDR3 protein is CASSVAGSWTEAFF. CDR3 bases: TGTGCCAGCAGCGTGGCAGGGTCTTGGACTGAAGCTTTCTTT.

Details on this clone: Germline is not matched at one junction end, which may reflect a read error. The chain joins TRBV7-2 to TRBJ1-2; 9 nucleotides match TRBD1. The CDR3 extends over 15 amino acids. In germline, CDR1 is SGHTA, CDR2 FQGNSA. CDR3 sequence (DNA): TGTGCCAGCACCTTAGACAGGGGGAAGGACTATGGCTACACCTTC. It yields the protein CASTLDRGKDYGYTF.

This chain connects TRBV19 to TRBJ2-7; the D gene is possibly TRBD1 (5 bases). V was cut by 7 bases and J by 3 bases, with 10 bases left in between. CDR3 length: 12 residues. Per germline, CDR1 LNHDA and CDR2 SQIVND (reference sequence). This CDR3 is CASIGANYEQYF. CDR3 nucleotides: TGTGCCAGTATTGGGGCAAACTACGAGCAGTACTTC.

The V and J genes are TRBV9 and TRBJ1-1; no clear D gene. Per germline, CDR1 SGDLS and CDR2 YYNGEE. This CDR3 is built from 14 residues. Trimming took 0 bases from V and 2 from J, leaving 8 bases between them. CDR3 sequence (DNA): TGTGCCAGCAGCGTAGATTCTTTAAACACTGAAGCTTTCTTT. Its protein product is CASSVDSLNTEAFF.

The chain couples TRBV27 to TRBJ2-7; weak D call: TRBD2 (5 bases). This CDR3 spans 14 amino acids. Germline V CDR1 and CDR2: MNHEY, SMNVEV (reference sequence). Trimming took off 11 bases at V and 6 bases at J, with 23 bases between the two ends. CDR3 in amino acids: CASSGEAVRGEQYF. The CDR3 coding sequence is TGTGCCTCCTCTGGTGAGGCCGTTCGGGGCGAGCAGTACTTC.

The gene calls are TRBV6-5 and TRBJ1-3; tentative D call: TRBD1 (5 bases). The V and J ends lost 7 bases and 7 bases respectively, with 17 bases between them. The CDR3 is 14 amino acids. Germline CDR1 is MNHEY and CDR2 is SVGAGI. The CDR3 DNA is TGTGCCAGCAACCCGGGGGGGGGAAAGAACACCATATATTTT. The encoded protein is CASNPGGGKNTIYF.

J is TRBJ2-4 and V is TRBV28; TRBD1 is a possible D gene (6 bases). Germline CDR1 reads MDHEN; CDR2 reads SYDVKM. This CDR3 has 17 amino acids. V was clipped by 4 bases and J by 10 bases, with 26 bases between them. CDR3 protein: CASSSDRKTGAPLIQYF. In nucleotides, the CDR3 is TGTGCCAGCAGTTCCGATCGTAAGACAGGTGCCCCTCTTATTCAGTACTTC.

The J gene is TRBJ2-7, the V gene TRBV19; D gene unclear. This CDR3 has 12 amino acids. The V gene lost 1 base and the J gene lost 5 bases, with 6 bases spanning the gap. Germline CDR1 and CDR2: LNHDA and SQIVND (reference sequence). The CDR3 loop reads CASSIVDNEQYF. CDR3 nucleotides: TGTGCCAGTAGTATAGTTGACAACGAGCAGTACTTC.

The gene calls are TRBV9 and TRBJ2-2, with TRBD2 identical over 8 bases. Trimming took 0 bases from V and 7 from J; bases not matched to a gene: 5. From germline, CDR1 is SGDLS and CDR2 YYNGEE. This CDR3 is built from 15 residues. The chain's CDR3 is CASSVGSRGGGELFF. Written as DNA, the CDR3 is TGTGCCAGCAGCGTAGGGAGCCGGGGGGGCGGGGAGCTGTTTTTT. Filled out from reference TRBV9 and TRBJ2-2, the complete variable domain reads DSGVTQTPKHLITATGQRVTLRCSPRSGDLSVYWYQQSLDQGLQFLIQYYNGEERAKGNILERFSAQQFPDLHSELNLSSLELGDSALYFCASSVGSRGGGELFFGEGSRLTVL.

This CDR3 reads CASSVGGHSYNEQFF. As DNA, the CDR3 is TGTGCCAGCAGCGTAGGGGGACACTCCTACAATGAGCAGTTCTTC. The gene calls are TRBV9 and TRBJ2-1; TRBD1 is a possible D gene (6 bases). Germline loops: CDR1 SGDLS, CDR2 YYNGEE. The CDR3 consists of 15 residues. V was pared by 0 bases and J by 0 bases, with 7 bases between.

This clone was recorded a few times. The rearrangement uses TRBV6-1 and TRBJ1-2; 9 nucleotides agree with TRBD1. The CDR3 runs to 12 residues. Germline V lookup: CDR1 MNHNS, CDR2 SASEGT. Trimming took 6 bases from V and 12 from J; bases not matched to a gene: 8. CDR3 DNA: TGTGCCAGCAGGGGGACAGGGTTTAAGGACACCTTC. Protein: CASRGTGFKDTF.